The clone carrying this TCR beta chain appeared once. Its antigen is not known. The data are from a study of a mutant IDH1 vaccine in newly diagnosed glioma. In the study overall: Treated patients were roughly 62% male, approximately 40% female, mean age about 43 years. Regarding the study as a whole: The occurrence of vaccine-induced immune responses was seen in around 94% of patients. The authors found pseudoprogression apparently unrelated to changes in top peripheral T cell clonotypes.

Time point: baseline, week 1 (first vaccination visit). Treatment given: pre-vaccination baseline after standard-of-care therapy. Donors had new WHO grade 3 or 4 IDH1-mutant, ATRX-lost astrocytomas. The germline V gene has CDR1 SGHNT and CDR2 YYREEE (reference sequence). This CDR3 contains 17 residues. The J segment lost 6 bases and the V segment lost 3 bases, leaving 17 bases of the junction unmatched. Generated by immunoSEQ multiplex PCR, the TCRdb table keeps only in-frame clones and is missing some. Seen here are 55,000 to 70,000 clones, 79% observed once, and the top ten hold 8.2%. The clonotype was recovered from a man aged 50-59 years with glioma. Here the sequenced sample was PBMCs, taken from a glioma patient treated with radiotherapy, temozolomide or both. The V gene is TRBV5-4, the J gene TRBJ2-7; 8 bases fit TRBD2. The CDR3 bases are TGTGCCAGCAGCTCCCCGGGGGGGAGGGAAGACGGGCGCGAGCAGTACTTC. Encoded protein: CASSSPGGREDGREQYF.